Listed below are T cell receptor beta chains from one sample, sequenced in a study of CD8 T cells in Susac syndrome. TCRdb passed the immunoSEQ multiplex PCR reads through MiXCR, listing each CDR3 protein once. The table lists 150,000 to 200,000 distinct CDR3 sequences, around 94% of them singletons. Source material: CD4+ T cells from PBMCs. The receptor set was obtained from a human donor with Susac syndrome. CDR3s leave out the opening cysteine and the closing phenylalanine or tryptophan.

TRBJ2-1 TRBV19 ASSTGLAYDEQF
TRBJ1-5 TRBV30 AWSVIGRNQPQH
TRBJ2-3 TRBV7-9 ASSWPLTDTQY
TRBJ2-2 TRBV25-1 ASSESWETGELF
TRBJ1-2 TRBV20-1 SASTEIDYGYT
TRBJ1-2 TRBV3-1 ASSPPVGQWTGYT
TRBJ1-5 TRBV27 ASSSSVGRNQPQH
TRBJ2-1 TRBV2 ASSVNEQF
TRBJ2-1 TRBV12-3/TRBV12-4 ASSPGTGTYSYNEQF
TRBJ2-7 TRBV6-2/TRBV6-3 ASSYGTSGGEQY
TRBJ2-7 TRBV6-2/TRBV6-3 ASGQSYEQY
TRBJ2-3 TRBV19 ASTPDRTDTQY
TRBJ1-1 TRBV5-1 ASSLGDPAGAF
TRBJ2-5 TRBV6-2/TRBV6-3 ASRSVTGQGAETQY
TRBJ2-1 TRBV12-3/TRBV12-4 ASSGGTVKAYNEQF
TRBJ2-2 TRBV29-1 SVGRGANTGELF
TRBJ1-5 TRBV20-1 SARDGTGGDLGNQPQH
TRBJ1-1 TRBV9 ASSAALNTEAF
TRBJ2-5 TRBV9 ASSAGTTSGETQY
TRBJ2-7 TRBV6-6 ATLTSGSPSYEQY
TRBJ2-7 TRBV11-2 ASSLGGLRTSEY
TRBJ2-5 TRBV4-3 ASSPSHEETQY
TRBJ2-1 TRBV6-5 ASSSGTSGSGGQF
TRBJ1-2 TRBV20-1 SARGGSHNYGYT
TRBJ2-4 TRBV27 ASSTPWDRFKNIQY
TRBJ2-7 TRBV6-2/TRBV6-3 ASSEPKGVYEQY
TRBJ2-3 TRBV12-5 ASGSRTGHPQY
TRBJ2-7 TRBV7-8 ASSATSRTYEQY
TRBJ2-1 TRBV20-1 SAGSTSGAGNEQF
TRBJ1-5 TRBV28 ASSLADQPQH
TRBJ2-7 TRBV7-8 ASSLAGGAYEQY
TRBJ2-1 TRBV3-1 ASSRLADNEQF
TRBJ2-7 TRBV5-1 ASSPGTATYEQY
TRBJ2-5 TRBV20-1 SASFRLAGIGTQY
TRBJ2-6 TRBV21-1 ASSSRQFYSGANVLT
TRBJ2-7 TRBV6-1 ASSVGLASSYEQY
TRBJ2-3 TRBV29-1 SVGDRGPDTQY
TRBJ2-2 TRBV30 AWSPFRGQTGELF
TRBJ1-1 TRBV3-1 ASSQVPGEGTEAF
TRBJ2-1 TRBV5-1 ASSFSGDSYNEQF
TRBJ1-6 TRBV5-1 ASSPGQGPWRSPLH
TRBJ2-4 TRBV7-9 ASSSLAGGRQNIQY
TRBJ1-1 TRBV11-2 ASSLEVMAEAF
TRBJ2-1 TRBV28 ASTQIGGFEQF
TRBJ2-6 TRBV18 ASSPGQGYGANVLT
TRBJ1-1 TRBV7-8 ASSLAGSPNTEAF
TRBJ2-5 TRBV9 ASSVLQGAGETQY
TRBJ2-1 TRBV7-2 ASSLVQANEQF
TRBJ2-2 TRBV7-2 ASSAQGTGTGELF
TRBJ2-1 TRBV5-1 ASREGQGSYNEQF
TRBJ2-7 TRBV19 ASRAESYEQY
TRBJ2-2 TRBV4-1 ASSQGARGRTGELF
TRBJ1-2 TRBV12-3/TRBV12-4 ASRDRVYGYT
TRBJ2-5 TRBV7-9 ASSLDTDNQY
TRBJ2-5 TRBV20-1 SAPGTGQETQY
TRBJ2-2 TRBV2 ASSPTSGANTGELF
TRBJ2-2 TRBV30 AWDRGPNTGELF